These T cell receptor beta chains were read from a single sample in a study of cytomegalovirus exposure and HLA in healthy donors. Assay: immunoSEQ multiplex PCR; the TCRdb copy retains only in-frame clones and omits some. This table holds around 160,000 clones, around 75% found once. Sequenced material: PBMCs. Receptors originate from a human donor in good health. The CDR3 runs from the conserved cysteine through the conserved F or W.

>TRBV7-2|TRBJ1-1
CASSPRGTEAFF
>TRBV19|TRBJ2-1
CASTGQGGNEQFF
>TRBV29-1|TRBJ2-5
CSVGPAGDGYKETQYF
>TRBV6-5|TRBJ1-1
CASSRTNRNTEAFF
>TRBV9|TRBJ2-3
CASSPRQGLTDTQYF
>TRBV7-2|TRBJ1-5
CASSLGQGWNQPQHF
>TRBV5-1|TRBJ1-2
CASSDGTGYGYTF
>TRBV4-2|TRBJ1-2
CASSPPHLEANYGYTF
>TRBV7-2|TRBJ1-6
CASSPGSRQLNSPLHF
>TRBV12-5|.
CASGPKTSGGTYEQYF
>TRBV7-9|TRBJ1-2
CASSLGQTYGYTF
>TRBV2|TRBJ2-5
CASSGAGHLGGETQYF
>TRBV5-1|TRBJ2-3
CASSSPVTSGTDTQYF
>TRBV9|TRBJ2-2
CASSVSAGGNTGELFF
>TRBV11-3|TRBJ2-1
CASSLAVRSSYNEQFF
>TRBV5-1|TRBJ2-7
CASSLGREGSYEQYF
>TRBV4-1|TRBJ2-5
CASSQDGAAQETQYF
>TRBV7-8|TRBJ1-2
CASSTPGQDYGYTF
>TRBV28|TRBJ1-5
CASSPREGHQPQHF
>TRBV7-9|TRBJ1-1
CASSPGQGMNTEAFF